The rows below give T cell receptor beta chains drawn from one sample of a study of blood T cell repertoires in COVID-19. Clones were sequenced by immunoSEQ multiplex PCR, and TCRdb holds only the in-frame ones, with some missing. The data contain 55,000 to 70,000 clones, 90% to 95% of them singletons. The sequenced sample was peripheral blood. Every receptor here comes from a middle-aged man with COVID-19, enrolled during active disease. The CDR3 runs from the conserved cysteine through the conserved F or W. The order of the fields is CDR3 DNA, CDR3 protein, V gene, clone size, J gene, D gene. The D gene is left open where the match is weak. Clone size, where shown, is once, few, many, or a class for clones that have expanded.

TGTGCCTGGCAGACTGGCAGCTCCTACAATGAGCAGTTCTTC | CAWQTGSSYNEQFF | TRBV30 | once | TRBJ2-1 | -
TGCGCCAGCAGCTCGACAGGGTTTAACACCGGGGAGCTGTTTTTT | CASSSTGFNTGELFF | TRBV5-1 | - | TRBJ2-2 | TRBD1
TGTGCCAGCAGCTTCAGGGGGCTTAGGGGTCAGCCCCAGCATTTT | CASSFRGLRGQPQHF | TRBV5-5 | - | TRBJ1-5 | TRBD1
TGTGCCAGCAGCTTCCGCGATTGGGAGACCCAGTACTTC | CASSFRDWETQYF | TRBV5-4 | - | TRBJ2-5 | -
TGTGCCAGCAGCTTAGCGCAGACAGTCTATGGCTACACCTTC | CASSLAQTVYGYTF | TRBV7-2 | - | TRBJ1-2 | -
TGTGCCAGCAGCCTACAGGGAATCTATAATTCACCCCTCCACTTT | CASSLQGIYNSPLHF | TRBV5-4 | - | TRBJ1-6 | -
TGTGCCATCAGGATATCAGACTCCGGGGGAAACACCATATATTTT | CAIRISDSGGNTIYF | TRBV10-3 | - | TRBJ1-3 | -
TGTGCCAGCAGCCCAGGGACTAGCGGGGGGTTTCTACAAGAGACCCAGTACTTC | CASSPGTSGGFLQETQYF | TRBV7-9 | few | TRBJ2-5 | TRBD2
TGTGCCAGCAGTCTCCGGGACAGGGATGGCTACACCTTC | CASSLRDRDGYTF | TRBV6-5 | once | TRBJ1-2 | TRBD1
TGTGCCAGCTCACGCGGGACAGACTTAAATAATTCACCCCTCCACTTT | CASSRGTDLNNSPLHF | TRBV18 | - | TRBJ1-6 | TRBD1
TGTGCCAGCAGCGAGGGAGGGGCTCAAGAGACCCAGTACTTC | CASSEGGAQETQYF | TRBV9 | - | TRBJ2-5 | TRBD2
TGTGCCTGGAGTCCGGGGGGGGTTGTAGAGACCCAGTACTTC | CAWSPGGVVETQYF | TRBV30 | - | TRBJ2-5 | TRBD2
TGCAGCGTTGATCGCCAGGGCCAGCGGGGGCCTTCTTACGAGCAGTACTTC | CSVDRQGQRGPSYEQYF | TRBV29-1 | - | TRBJ2-7 | TRBD2
TGTGCCAGCAGCAAAGCAGTGGGGACAGAAGAGACCCAGTACTTC | CASSKAVGTEETQYF | TRBV21-1 | - | TRBJ2-5 | -
TGTGCCAGCAGCTTACAGGGCGATTTTGAAGCTTTCTTT | CASSLQGDFEAFF | TRBV11-1 | - | TRBJ1-1 | -
TGTGCCAGCAGTTTAGAGGAGCCCCCTGAGCAGTTCTTC | CASSLEEPPEQFF | TRBV12-3/TRBV12-4 | - | TRBJ2-1 | -
TGTGCCAGCAGCTTGGACGGCAGGGCAGGGACTGAAGCTTTCTTT | CASSLDGRAGTEAFF | TRBV5-4 | - | TRBJ1-1 | -
TGTGCCAGTAGTCCCAGGCAGGGATCTGGCTACACCTTC | CASSPRQGSGYTF | TRBV19 | - | TRBJ1-2 | -
TGCGCCAGCCGACTAGCGGGGGGGCTAGAGACCCAGTACTTC | CASRLAGGLETQYF | TRBV5-1 | - | TRBJ2-5 | TRBD2
TGTGCCAGCAGGACCGGAGATACAGATACGCAGTATTTT | CASRTGDTDTQYF | TRBV6-6 | - | TRBJ2-3 | -
TGTGCCACAAACTGGGCAGGGGGTGCCGGTGATACGCAGTATTTT | CATNWAGGAGDTQYF | TRBV6-5 | - | TRBJ2-3 | TRBD1
TGTGCCAGCAATTGGGACAGGGACGGAGAGACCCAGTACTTC | CASNWDRDGETQYF | TRBV27 | once | TRBJ2-5 | TRBD1
TGTGCCAGCAGCTCCCCTACAGGGGGCCTGGAAAAACTGTTTTTT | CASSSPTGGLEKLFF | TRBV6-5 | - | TRBJ1-4 | TRBD1
TGCGCCAGCAGCTTGGAATTTAGAGATACGCAGTATTTT | CASSLEFRDTQYF | TRBV5-1 | few | TRBJ2-3 | -
TGTGCCAGCAGCTTGGCCCTCAATGAAAAACTGTTTTTT | CASSLALNEKLFF | TRBV5-4 | - | TRBJ1-4 | -
TGCGCCAGCAGACCGACAGGGCCGAACACTGAAGCTTTCTTT | CASRPTGPNTEAFF | TRBV10-2 | - | TRBJ1-1 | TRBD1
TGTGCCAGCAGTTCTCAGACTAGCGGGGGGGCCGGGGAGCTGTTTTTT | CASSSQTSGGAGELFF | TRBV27 | - | TRBJ2-2 | TRBD2
TGTGCCAGCGCCCGAGACTTCTCCTACAATGAGCAGTTCTTC | CASARDFSYNEQFF | TRBV6-5 | - | TRBJ2-1 | -
TGTGCCAGCAGCTTAGGTTCCGGGAGAGGCGACACCGGGGAGCTGTTTTTT | CASSLGSGRGDTGELFF | TRBV7-8 | - | TRBJ2-2 | -
TGTGCCAGTAGTGGGAGGGGAGTCGGTAGGGAAAAACTGTTTTTT | CASSGRGVGREKLFF | TRBV19 | - | TRBJ1-4 | -
TGTGCCAGCAATCGCGGGGTCCAAGAGACCCAGTACTTC | CASNRGVQETQYF | TRBV12-3/TRBV12-4 | once | TRBJ2-5 | -
TGTGCCAGCAGGGGGGACAGGCGATACGCTGAAGCTTTCTTT | CASRGDRRYAEAFF | TRBV28 | once | TRBJ1-1 | TRBD1
TGTGCCAGCAGTTACTCGAGGGACAGGGTCTACGAGCAGTACTTC | CASSYSRDRVYEQYF | TRBV6-5 | - | TRBJ2-7 | TRBD1
TGTGCCTGGAGTGCGGTCGACAGGGGTCTAGGGGAGCAGTACTTC | CAWSAVDRGLGEQYF | TRBV30 | - | TRBJ2-7 | TRBD1
TGTGCCAGCAGCCAAGGTATAGCGGGGGACTCTGGGGCCAACGTCCTGACTTTC | CASSQGIAGDSGANVLTF | TRBV3-1/TRBV3-2 | - | TRBJ2-6 | TRBD2
TGTGCCAGCAGTTTAGTGGGACTCTATGGGAAGAACACTGAAGCTTTCTTT | CASSLVGLYGKNTEAFF | TRBV27 | - | TRBJ1-1 | -
TGTGCCAGTAGTATCCAAAATGAGCAGTTCTTC | CASSIQNEQFF | TRBV19 | - | TRBJ2-1 | -
TGCGCCAGCAGACCGGGACAGACAGGCAATCAGCCCCAGCATTTT | CASRPGQTGNQPQHF | TRBV5-1 | - | TRBJ1-5 | TRBD1
TGTGCCAGCACCACTCAGGAAGAAAAACTGTTTTTT | CASTTQEEKLFF | TRBV12-3/TRBV12-4 | - | TRBJ1-4 | -
TGCGCCAGCAGCTCCACAGGGACCACTGAAGCTTTCTTT | CASSSTGTTEAFF | TRBV5-1 | - | TRBJ1-1 | -
TGTGCCAGCAGTGAATCGGGTGCGTTCGGCTACACCTTC | CASSESGAFGYTF | TRBV2 | - | TRBJ1-2 | -
TGTGCCAGCAGTTCTCGAGGAGACAGGGGTCTTTTGGCCCTCCACTTT | CASSSRGDRGLLALHF | TRBV6-5 | - | TRBJ1-6 | TRBD1
TGTGCCAGCAGGGCCTTCGGACAGGGTAGTCAGACGTTCTATGGCTACACCTTC | CASRAFGQGSQTFYGYTF | TRBV27 | - | TRBJ1-2 | TRBD1
TGTGCCAGCAGCAAAGGGGAGGGACCCGTCCTACAAGAGACCCAGTACTTC | CASSKGEGPVLQETQYF | TRBV21-1 | - | TRBJ2-5 | -
TGCGCCAGCAGCTTGGACAGGTCAGCGAACACCGGGGAGCTGTTTTTT | CASSLDRSANTGELFF | TRBV5-1 | - | TRBJ2-2 | -
TGCGCCAGCAGCCTGGGACAGGGGTTCAACGAGCAGTACTTC | CASSLGQGFNEQYF | TRBV5-1 | - | TRBJ2-7 | TRBD1
TGTGCCAGCAGTGGACAGTATAGCAATCAGCCCCAGCATTTT | CASSGQYSNQPQHF | TRBV28 | - | TRBJ1-5 | -
TGTGCCAGCAGTGGGACATGGGGGGAGGCCCAGCATTTT | CASSGTWGEAQHF | TRBV2 | - | TRBJ1-5 | -
TGTGCCAGCAGCTTACTCGGGACTAGCACAGATACGCAGTATTTT | CASSLLGTSTDTQYF | TRBV7-9 | once | TRBJ2-3 | -
TGTGCCAGCAGTTACTTCCTAGCGGGGGGCACAGATACGCAGTATTTT | CASSYFLAGGTDTQYF | TRBV6-5 | once | TRBJ2-3 | TRBD2
TGTGCCTGGGCCCAGGGGGCTGAGGAAAAACTGTTTTTT | CAWAQGAEEKLFF | TRBV30 | - | TRBJ1-4 | TRBD1
TGTGCCAGCAGCCCCGACGGAGCTAACTATGGCTACACCTTC | CASSPDGANYGYTF | TRBV3-1/TRBV3-2 | - | TRBJ1-2 | -
TGTGCCAGCTCACCGGGCCAGGGGGCCGCCGGGGAGCTGTTTTTT | CASSPGQGAAGELFF | TRBV18 | - | TRBJ2-2 | TRBD1
TGTGCCAGCAGTTGGGGGGGGGATGGGCCCCAGCATTTT | CASSWGGDGPQHF | TRBV27 | - | TRBJ1-5 | -
TGTGCCAGCAGGCTCATAACCTCCGACAGGGGGCTTGAGACCCAGTACTTC | CASRLITSDRGLETQYF | TRBV5-7 | - | TRBJ2-5 | TRBD1
TGTGCCAGTAGTATATTTCGGGGGAATCAGCCCCAGCATTTT | CASSIFRGNQPQHF | TRBV19 | - | TRBJ1-5 | -
TGTGCCACTAAGGACAGGGATGTCGGTTATGAAAAACTGTTTTTT | CATKDRDVGYEKLFF | TRBV19 | - | TRBJ1-4 | TRBD1
TGCGCCAGCAGCTTGGTGTGGACAGCCGCTGAAGCTTTCTTT | CASSLVWTAAEAFF | TRBV5-1 | once | TRBJ1-1 | -
TGTGCCAGCAGTTACTCACGAAGAGGGGGCTACACCTTC | CASSYSRRGGYTF | TRBV6-5 | - | TRBJ1-2 | -
TGTGCCAGTAGTATACCGGGGAACGAGCAGTACTTC | CASSIPGNEQYF | TRBV19 | once | TRBJ2-7 | -